Presented here are 16 T cell receptor beta chains from one specimen sequenced in a study of T cell responses to AZD1222 COVID-19 vaccine. Produced via immunoSEQ multiplex PCR; TCRdb's table is partial and in-frame only. The sample holds 100,000 to 150,000 clones, around 90% seen once. This specimen was peripheral blood, taken on day 0 of AZD1222 vaccination. The receptors were sampled from an adult in good health.

This clone was seen just once. The rearrangement links TRBV28 to TRBJ2-7, with 10 bases fitting TRBD1. CDR1 MDHEN and CDR2 SYDVKM come from the germline V gene. V trimming: 6 bases; J trimming: 2 bases; junction bases outside the gene matches: 4. This CDR3 is 14 amino acids long. CDR3 nucleotides: TGTGCCAGCAGACGGACAGGGGGAGCCTACGAGCAGTACTTC. Translating it yields CASRRTGGAYEQYF.

This chain links TRBV15 with TRBJ1-3, with a weak D call TRBD1 (6 bases). The CDR3 contains 15 residues. Germline CDR1 reads LNHNV; CDR2 reads YYDKDF (reference sequence). V was cut by 1 base and J by 4 bases, with 11 bases left in between. CDR3 nucleotide sequence: TGTGCCACCAGCAGAGTCAGGGGAACAGGAAACACCATATATTTT. Translation: CATSRVRGTGNTIYF.

The chain employs TRBV18 and TRBJ1-1, with 7 bases aligning to TRBD1. With 5 bases clipped from V and 0 bases from J, the junction kept 6 bases outside the gene matches. The CDR3 sequence is 15 residues long. Germline V gene sequence: CDR1 KGHSH, CDR2 LQKENI. CDR3 nucleotide sequence: TGTGCCAGCTCAACGACAGGGATTATGAACACTGAAGCTTTCTTT. Translating gives CASSTTGIMNTEAFF. Variable domain in full (rest from reference TRBV18 and TRBJ1-1): NAGVMQNPRHLVRRRGQEARLRCSPMKGHSHVYWYRQLPEEGLKFMVYLQKENIIDESGMPKERFSAEFPKEGPSILRIQQVVRGDSAAYFCASSTTGIMNTEAFFGQGTRLTVV.

The V call is TRBV6-5, the J call TRBJ2-3; no firm D call. Germline-derived CDR1 and CDR2 are MNHEY and SVGAGI. The CDR3 totals 13 residues. V was pared by 11 bases and J by 0 bases, with 12 bases between. The CDR3 DNA reads as TGTGCCGTTTTGAGTTCTAGCACAGATACGCAGTATTTT. Protein product: CAVLSSSTDTQYF.

CDR3 DNA: TGTGCCAGCTCTCCCGGGACGGCGGGCACTGAAGCTTTCTTT. Translated, it gives CASSPGTAGTEAFF. This chain uses TRBV18 with TRBJ1-1; tentative D call: TRBD1 (5 bases). Per the germline V gene, CDR1 is KGHSH and CDR2 is LQKENI. The CDR3 loop spans 14 amino acids. With 6 bases removed from V and 4 bases from J, the gap between germline ends came to 15 bases. Together with reference TRBV18 and TRBJ1-1, the CDR3 gives the full variable domain: NAGVMQNPRHLVRRRGQEARLRCSPMKGHSHVYWYRQLPEEGLKFMVYLQKENIIDESGMPKERFSAEFPKEGPSILRIQQVVRGDSAAYFCASSPGTAGTEAFFGQGTRLTVV.

V gene TRBV6-5 combines with J gene TRBJ1-3; unclear D gene. The V gene lost 5 bases and the J gene lost 4 bases, with 9 bases spanning the gap. The CDR3 contains 13 residues. CDR1 is MNHEY and CDR2 is SVGAGI in the germline V gene. The CDR3 loop reads CASSQLRGNTIYF. The CDR3 DNA sequence: TGTGCCAGCAGTCAACTAAGGGGAAACACCATATATTTT.

V usage is TRBV7-6 and J usage is TRBJ1-3; 9 bases agree with TRBD1. The CDR3 length is 17 residues. Germline-derived CDR1 and CDR2 are SGHVS and FNYEAQ. V lost 5 bases and J lost 0; bases outside the gene matches: 8. Here the CDR3 DNA reads TGTGCCAGCAGCCCAACGGGACAGGGACCCTCTGGAAACACCATATATTTT. Its protein is CASSPTGQGPSGNTIYF.

The gene calls are TRBV28 and TRBJ2-5, with 9 bases matching TRBD1. Trimming at V came to 4 bases and at J to 1 base, leaving 4 bases not matched to a gene. The V gene's germline CDR1 is MDHEN and CDR2 SYDVKM. The CDR3 length is 15 residues. DNA for the CDR3: TGTGCCAGCAGTTCCCTGACAGGGGGCCAAGAGACCCAGTACTTC. It specifies CASSSLTGGQETQYF.

The chain is built from TRBV7-3 and TRBJ2-2; 8 bases are a match to TRBD1. The ends lost 7 bases at V and 4 bases at J; junction bases unmatched: 8. The V gene's germline CDR1 is SGHTA and CDR2 FQGTGA. This CDR3 comprises 15 residues. CDR3 loop: CASTRAGGPTGELFF. The DNA for the CDR3 is TGTGCCAGCACTCGAGCAGGGGGCCCCACCGGGGAGCTGTTTTTT. The entire variable domain, with the rest obtained from reference TRBV7-3 and TRBJ2-2, is as follows: GAGVSQTPSNKVTEKGKYVELRCDPISGHTALYWYRQSLGQGPEFLIYFQGTGAADDSGLPNDRFFAVRPEGSVSTLKIQRTERGDSAVYLCASTRAGGPTGELFFGEGSRLTVL.

The V gene is TRBV7-2, the J gene TRBJ1-1; D is perhaps TRBD1 (6 bases). Deletions cut 2 bases from V and 4 bases from J, with 17 bases between. The CDR3 has 16 residues. The germline V gene has CDR1 SGHTA and CDR2 FQGNSA. CDR3 bases: TGTGCCAGCAGCTTAAACCCGGGGGGGCGGGGCACTGAAGCTTTCTTT. Translated: CASSLNPGGRGTEAFF. Combining the CDR3 with reference TRBV7-2 and TRBJ1-1 gives the whole variable domain GAGVSQSPSNKVTEKGKDVELRCDPISGHTALYWYRQSLGQGLEFLIYFQGNSAPDKSGLPSDRFSAERTGGSVSTLTIQRTQQEDSAVYLCASSLNPGGRGTEAFFGQGTRLTVV.

The chain carries TRBV6-1 and TRBJ2-2; 16 bases align to TRBD2. Germline CDR1 reads MNHNS; CDR2 reads SASEGT. This CDR3 is 18 amino acids long. J was trimmed by 3 bases and V by 4 bases; bases with no gene match: 5. CDR3 residues: CASSAGTSGRGYTGELFF. The CDR3, as DNA: TGTGCCAGCAGTGCTGGGACTAGCGGGAGGGGGTACACCGGGGAGCTGTTTTTT.

The J gene is TRBJ2-1, the V gene TRBV6-5; D gene ambiguous. Germline-derived CDR1 and CDR2 are MNHEY and SVGAGI. This CDR3 spans 15 amino acids. V lost 2 bases and J lost 7, with 15 bases in between. The CDR3 DNA sequence: TGTGCCAGCAGTTACCAGACTTCCAAAGGGAATGAGCAGTTCTTC. This translates into CASSYQTSKGNEQFF.

The gene calls are TRBV11-3 and TRBJ2-7; 7 bases are shared with TRBD1. The CDR3 totals 13 residues. Germline CDR1 reads SGHNT; CDR2 reads YENEEA. V dropped 4 bases and J dropped 8; count of bases not matched to a gene: 8. In DNA form, the CDR3 reads TGTGCCAGCAGCTCGGGACAGTTCTCTCAGCAGTACTTC. As protein: CASSSGQFSQQYF.

The rearrangement joins TRBV19 to TRBJ1-1, with 12 bases matching TRBD1. Germline V CDR1 and CDR2: LNHDA, SQIVND (reference sequence). The J segment lost 6 bases and the V segment lost 1 base, leaving 12 bases of the junction unmatched. CDR3 length: 18 residues. CDR3 in DNA: TGTGCCAGTAGTATAGTTCAGGGACAGGGGGCAGTCGTCCCTGAAGCTTTCTTT. Translated: CASSIVQGQGAVVPEAFF.

The chain combines TRBV18 with TRBJ2-2, with TRBD1 matching 8 bases. This CDR3 contains 15 residues. The junction had 7 bases not matched to a gene; V was cut back by 6 bases and J by 4 bases. Germline V CDR1 and CDR2: KGHSH, LQKENI. This chain's CDR3 is CASSSQGAFTGELFF. The CDR3 DNA sequence: TGTGCCAGCTCCAGCCAGGGGGCCTTCACCGGGGAGCTGTTTTTT.

This clone occurred a few times. The gene calls are TRBV19 and TRBJ2-7; 7 bases are shared with TRBD1. The CDR3 is 16 residues long. Losses at the gene ends were 3 bases for V and 0 bases for J; bases not matched to a gene: 8. Per the germline V gene, CDR1 is LNHDA and CDR2 is SQIVND (reference sequence). CDR3 DNA: TGTGCCAGTAGTATCTCCGGGGACAGCGGCTCCTACGAGCAGTACTTC. This gives the protein CASSISGDSGSYEQYF.